Given below is one TCR beta chain in context. The study drew donors from healthy Caucasian individuals in Russia aged roughly 6 to 90. V was trimmed by 4 bases and J by 11 bases, leaving 23 bases between them. Germline values: CDR1 MNHEY, CDR2 SMNVEV (reference sequence). The CDR3 runs to 15 residues. This sample was taken from a study of blood T cells in healthy people across ages. With a J-beta primer mix and a sample-barcoded 5' primer, a second PCR ran about 7 to 11 cycles. One entry per CDR3 protein, called by TCRdb with MiXCR from the 5' RACE reads. Found here are roughly 1.5 million distinct CDR3 sequences, approximately 42% of them singletons; the top ten hold more than 4%.

The rearrangement joins TRBV27 to TRBJ2-5; perhaps TRBD2 as D (6 bases). The specimen was blood. This TCR was sampled from a woman aged 18-30 years in good health. The CDR3 DNA follows: TGTGCCAGCAGTTCCGCCCTGGAGGGAGGCAATGAGCAGTACTTC. Protein: CASSSALEGGNEQYF.